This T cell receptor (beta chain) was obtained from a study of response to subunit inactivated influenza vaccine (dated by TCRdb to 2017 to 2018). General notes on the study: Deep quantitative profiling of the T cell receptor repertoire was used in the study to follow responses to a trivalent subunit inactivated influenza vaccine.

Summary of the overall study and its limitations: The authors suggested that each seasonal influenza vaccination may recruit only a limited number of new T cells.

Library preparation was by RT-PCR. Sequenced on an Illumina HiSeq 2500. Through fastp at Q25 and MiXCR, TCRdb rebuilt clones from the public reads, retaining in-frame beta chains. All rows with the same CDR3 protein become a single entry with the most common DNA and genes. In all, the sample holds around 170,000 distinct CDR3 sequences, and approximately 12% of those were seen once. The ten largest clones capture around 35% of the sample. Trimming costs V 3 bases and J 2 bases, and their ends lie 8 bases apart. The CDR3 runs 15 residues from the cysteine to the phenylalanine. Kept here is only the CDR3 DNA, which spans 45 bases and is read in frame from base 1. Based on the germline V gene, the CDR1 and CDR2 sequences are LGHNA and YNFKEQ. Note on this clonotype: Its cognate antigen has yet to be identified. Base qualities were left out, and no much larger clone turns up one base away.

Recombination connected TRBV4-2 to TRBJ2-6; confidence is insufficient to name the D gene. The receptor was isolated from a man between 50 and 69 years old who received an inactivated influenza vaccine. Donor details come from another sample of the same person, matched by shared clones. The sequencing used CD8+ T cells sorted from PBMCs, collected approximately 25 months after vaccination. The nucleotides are TGTGCCAGCAGCCAGGACCTCACTGGGGCCAACGTCCTGACTTTC. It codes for CASSQDLTGANVLTF.